The source of this T cell receptor (beta chain) is a study of blood T cell repertoires in COVID-19. The wider study: The United States, Italy and Spain were the sources of the acute and convalescent COVID-19 samples. PBMCs, B-cell-depleted T cells, or T cells were the source of the cDNA or gDNA that made up the material.

This clone was found once. Seattle-derived patients entered the study during active infection and were followed longitudinally. The V gene's germline CDR1 is MNHNY and CDR2 SVGAGI (reference sequence). Trimming cost V 2 bases and J 2 bases, with 10 bases left between them. This CDR3 comprises 15 residues. How the authors handled the data: From reference gene primer amplification, estimates of nucleated cell counts were derived. The repertoire was sequenced with immunoSEQ multiplex PCR; TCRdb's copy has only in-frame clones and lacks some. That table is the source of V, J and clone size, and D and trimming were worked out from the DNA. The data show around 180,000 clones, about 81% seen once.

The receptor's source is a woman aged 80 or older with COVID-19, enrolled during active disease. Material: peripheral blood. The chain links TRBV6-6 to TRBJ2-1; D call uncertain. CDR3 coding DNA: TGTGCCAGCAGTTACGCCGACAAGGCCTACAATGAGCAGTTCTTC. Amino acid sequence: CASSYADKAYNEQFF.